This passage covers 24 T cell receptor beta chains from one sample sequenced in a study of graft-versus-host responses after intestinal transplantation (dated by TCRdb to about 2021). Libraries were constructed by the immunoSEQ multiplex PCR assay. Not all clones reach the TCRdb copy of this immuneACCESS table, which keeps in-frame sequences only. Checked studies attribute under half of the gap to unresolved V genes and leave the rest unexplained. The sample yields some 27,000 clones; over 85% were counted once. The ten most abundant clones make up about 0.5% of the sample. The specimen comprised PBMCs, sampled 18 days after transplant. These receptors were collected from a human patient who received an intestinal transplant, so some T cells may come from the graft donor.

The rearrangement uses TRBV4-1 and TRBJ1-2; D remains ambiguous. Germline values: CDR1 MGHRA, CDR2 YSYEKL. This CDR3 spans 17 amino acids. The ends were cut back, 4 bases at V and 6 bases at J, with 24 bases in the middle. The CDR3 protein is CASSPLGSFGPEDGYTF. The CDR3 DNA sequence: TGCGCCAGCAGCCCGCTTGGTAGCTTTGGCCCGGAGGATGGCTACACCTTC.

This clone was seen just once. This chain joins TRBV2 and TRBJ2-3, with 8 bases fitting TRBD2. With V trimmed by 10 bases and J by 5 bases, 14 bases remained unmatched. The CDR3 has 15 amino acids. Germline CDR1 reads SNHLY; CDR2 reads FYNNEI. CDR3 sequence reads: CAIRERGTVGDTQYF. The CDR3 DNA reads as TGTGCCATCCGGGAGCGGGGGACTGTCGGAGATACGCAGTATTTT. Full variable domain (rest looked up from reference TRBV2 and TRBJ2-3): EPEVTQTPSHQVTQMGQEVILRCVPISNHLYFYWYRQILGQKVEFLVSFYNNEISEKSEIFDDQFSVERPDGSNFTLKIRSTKLEDSAMYFCAIRERGTVGDTQYFGPGTRLTVL.

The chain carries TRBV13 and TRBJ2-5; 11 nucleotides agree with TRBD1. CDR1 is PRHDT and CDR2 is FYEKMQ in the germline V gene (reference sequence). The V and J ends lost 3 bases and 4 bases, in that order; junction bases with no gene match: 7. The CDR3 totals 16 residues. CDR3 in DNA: TGTGCCAGCAGCTTCACCGGGACAGGGGGTTCAGAGACCCAGTACTTC. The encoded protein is CASSFTGTGGSETQYF. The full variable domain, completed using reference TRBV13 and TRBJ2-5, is AAGVIQSPRHLIKEKRETATLKCYPIPRHDTVYWYQQGPGQDPQFLISFYEKMQSDKGSIPDRFSAQQFSDYHSELNMSSLELGDSALYFCASSFTGTGGSETQYFGPGTRLLVL.

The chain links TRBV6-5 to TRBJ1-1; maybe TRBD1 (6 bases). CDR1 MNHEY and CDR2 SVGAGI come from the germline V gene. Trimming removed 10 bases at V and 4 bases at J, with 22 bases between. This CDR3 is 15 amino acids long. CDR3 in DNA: TGTGCCACGAGTCGTAGTACAGGGATGGGCACTGAAGCTTTCTTT. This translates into CATSRSTGMGTEAFF.

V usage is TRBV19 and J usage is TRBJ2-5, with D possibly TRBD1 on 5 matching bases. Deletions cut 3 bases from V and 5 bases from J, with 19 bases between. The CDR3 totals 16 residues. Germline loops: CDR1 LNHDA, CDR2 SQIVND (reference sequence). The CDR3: CASSINSGASEETQYF. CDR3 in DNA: TGTGCCAGTAGTATTAATTCTGGGGCATCCGAGGAGACCCAGTACTTC.

The CDR3 region is CASSGGGTDTQYF. The CDR3 DNA reads TGTGCCAGCAGTGGCGGGGGCACAGATACGCAGTATTTT. The rearrangement uses TRBV2 and TRBJ2-3; perhaps TRBD2 as D (6 bases). This CDR3 spans 13 amino acids. The V end was cut by 4 bases, the J end by 1 base, with 6 bases between. Per germline, CDR1 SNHLY and CDR2 FYNNEI.

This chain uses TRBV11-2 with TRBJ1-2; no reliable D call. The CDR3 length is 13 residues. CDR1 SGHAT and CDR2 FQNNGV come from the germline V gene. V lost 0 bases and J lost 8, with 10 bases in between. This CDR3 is CASSLESLTGYTF. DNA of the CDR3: TGTGCCAGCAGCTTAGAGAGTCTTACGGGCTACACCTTC.

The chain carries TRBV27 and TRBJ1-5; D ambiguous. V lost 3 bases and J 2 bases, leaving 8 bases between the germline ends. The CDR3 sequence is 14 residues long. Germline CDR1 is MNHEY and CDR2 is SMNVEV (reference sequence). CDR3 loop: CASSLSKGNQPQHF. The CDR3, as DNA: TGTGCCAGCAGTTTGAGTAAGGGCAATCAGCCCCAGCATTTT.

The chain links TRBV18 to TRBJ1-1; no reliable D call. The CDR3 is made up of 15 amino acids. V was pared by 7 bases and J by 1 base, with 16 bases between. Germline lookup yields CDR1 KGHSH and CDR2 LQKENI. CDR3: CASFLTETQNTEAFF. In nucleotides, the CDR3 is TGTGCCAGCTTTCTGACTGAAACACAGAACACTGAAGCTTTCTTT.

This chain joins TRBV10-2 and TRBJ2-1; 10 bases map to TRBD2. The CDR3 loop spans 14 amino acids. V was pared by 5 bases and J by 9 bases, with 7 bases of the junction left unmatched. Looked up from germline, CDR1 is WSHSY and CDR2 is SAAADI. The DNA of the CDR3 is TGCGCCAGCAGTAGCGGGGGGGCCTTAACTGAGCAGTTCTTC. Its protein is CASSSGGALTEQFF.

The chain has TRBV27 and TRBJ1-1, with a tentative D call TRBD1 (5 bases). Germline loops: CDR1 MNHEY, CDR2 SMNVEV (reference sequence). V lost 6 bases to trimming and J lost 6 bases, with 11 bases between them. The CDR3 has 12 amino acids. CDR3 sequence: CASRSPGAEAFF. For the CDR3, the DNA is TGTGCCAGCAGGTCCCCGGGGGCTGAAGCTTTCTTT.

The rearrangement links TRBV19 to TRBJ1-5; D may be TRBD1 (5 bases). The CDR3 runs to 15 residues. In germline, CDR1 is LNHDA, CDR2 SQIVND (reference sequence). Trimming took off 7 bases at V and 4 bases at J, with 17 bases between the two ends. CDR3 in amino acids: CASKWGRDGNQPQHF. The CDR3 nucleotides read TGTGCCAGTAAGTGGGGCCGGGACGGAAATCAGCCCCAGCATTTT.

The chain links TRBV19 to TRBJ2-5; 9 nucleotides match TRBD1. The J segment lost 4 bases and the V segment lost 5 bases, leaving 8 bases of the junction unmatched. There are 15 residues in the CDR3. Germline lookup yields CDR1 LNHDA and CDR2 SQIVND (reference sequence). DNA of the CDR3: TGTGCCAGTAGTTCTCGGGACAGGGTGGGAGAGACCCAGTACTTC. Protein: CASSSRDRVGETQYF. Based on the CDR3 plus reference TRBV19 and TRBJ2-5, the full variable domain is DGGITQSPKYLFRKEGQNVTLSCEQNLNHDAMYWYRQDPGQGLRLIYYSQIVNDFQKGDIAEGYSVSREKKESFPLTVTSAQKNPTAFYLCASSSRDRVGETQYFGPGTRLLVL.

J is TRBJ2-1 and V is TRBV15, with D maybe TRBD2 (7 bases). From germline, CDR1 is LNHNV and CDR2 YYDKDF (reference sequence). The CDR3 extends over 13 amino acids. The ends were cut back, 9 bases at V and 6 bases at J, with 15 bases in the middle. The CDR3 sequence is CATGGGGSNEQFF. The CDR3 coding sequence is TGTGCCACAGGGGGGGGAGGGTCCAATGAGCAGTTCTTC.

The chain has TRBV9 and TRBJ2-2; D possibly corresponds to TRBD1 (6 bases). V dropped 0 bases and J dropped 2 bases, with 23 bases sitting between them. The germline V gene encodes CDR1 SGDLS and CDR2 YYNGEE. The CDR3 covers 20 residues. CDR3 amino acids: CASSVGFSRGQRENTGELFF. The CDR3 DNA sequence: TGTGCCAGCAGCGTAGGGTTCTCGAGAGGACAGAGGGAAAACACCGGGGAGCTGTTTTTT. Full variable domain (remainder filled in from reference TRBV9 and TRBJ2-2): DSGVTQTPKHLITATGQRVTLRCSPRSGDLSVYWYQQSLDQGLQFLIQYYNGEERAKGNILERFSAQQFPDLHSELNLSSLELGDSALYFCASSVGFSRGQRENTGELFFGEGSRLTVL.

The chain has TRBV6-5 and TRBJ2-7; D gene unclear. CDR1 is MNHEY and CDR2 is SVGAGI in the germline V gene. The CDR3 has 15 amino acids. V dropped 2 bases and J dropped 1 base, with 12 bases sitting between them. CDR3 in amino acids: CASSYRGHGSYEQYF. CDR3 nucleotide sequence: TGTGCCAGCAGTTACCGAGGTCACGGGTCCTACGAGCAGTACTTC.

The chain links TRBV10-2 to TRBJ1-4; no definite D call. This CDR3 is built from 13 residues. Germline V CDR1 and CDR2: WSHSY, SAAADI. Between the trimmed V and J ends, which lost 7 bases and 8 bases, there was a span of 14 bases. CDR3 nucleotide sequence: TGCGCCAGCAACCCATTCTCGGGAGAAAAACTGTTTTTT. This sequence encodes CASNPFSGEKLFF.

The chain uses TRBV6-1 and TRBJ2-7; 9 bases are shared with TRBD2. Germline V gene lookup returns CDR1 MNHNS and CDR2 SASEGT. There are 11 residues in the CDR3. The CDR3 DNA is TGTGCGGTTAGCGGGGGATACGAGCAGTACTTC. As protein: CAVSGGYEQYF.

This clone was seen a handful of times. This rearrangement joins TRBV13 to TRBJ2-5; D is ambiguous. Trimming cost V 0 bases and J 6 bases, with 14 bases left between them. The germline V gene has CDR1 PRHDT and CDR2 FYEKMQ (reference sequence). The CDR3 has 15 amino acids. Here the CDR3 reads CASSLGVLGAKTQYF. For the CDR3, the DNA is TGTGCCAGCAGCTTAGGAGTTTTGGGTGCTAAGACCCAGTACTTC.

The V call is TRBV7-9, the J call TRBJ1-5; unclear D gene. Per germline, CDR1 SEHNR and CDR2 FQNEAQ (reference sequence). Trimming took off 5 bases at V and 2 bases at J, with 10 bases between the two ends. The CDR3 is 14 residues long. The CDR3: CASSPPQGNQPQHF. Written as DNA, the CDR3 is TGTGCCAGCAGCCCCCCCCAGGGCAATCAGCCCCAGCATTTT.

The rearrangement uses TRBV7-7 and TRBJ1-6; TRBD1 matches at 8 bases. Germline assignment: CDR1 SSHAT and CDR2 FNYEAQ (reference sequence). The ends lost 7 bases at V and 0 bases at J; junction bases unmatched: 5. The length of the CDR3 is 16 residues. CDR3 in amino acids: CASIRGQSSYNSPLHF. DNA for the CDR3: TGTGCCAGCATCAGGGGGCAGAGCTCCTATAATTCACCCCTCCACTTT. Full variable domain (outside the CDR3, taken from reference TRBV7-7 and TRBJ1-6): GAGVSQSPRYKVTKRGQDVTLRCDPISSHATLYWYQQALGQGPEFLTYFNYEAQPDKSGLPSDRFSAERPEGSISTLTIQRTEQRDSAMYRCASIRGQSSYNSPLHFGNGTRLTVT.

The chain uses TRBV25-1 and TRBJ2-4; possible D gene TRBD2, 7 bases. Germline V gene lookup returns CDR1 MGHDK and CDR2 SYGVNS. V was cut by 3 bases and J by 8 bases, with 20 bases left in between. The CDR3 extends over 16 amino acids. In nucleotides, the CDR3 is TGTGCCAGCAGTGACGTAATGAGGGGGGGTTTGGACATTCAGTACTTC. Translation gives CASSDVMRGGLDIQYF. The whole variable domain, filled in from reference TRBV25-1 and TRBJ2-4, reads EADIYQTPRYLVIGTGKKITLECSQTMGHDKMYWYQQDPGMELHLIHYSYGVNSTEKGDLSSESTVSRIRTEHFPLTLESARPSHTSQYLCASSDVMRGGLDIQYFGAGTRLSVL.

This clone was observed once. The chain's CDR3 is CASSLGGRVGYEQYF. DNA for the CDR3: TGTGCCAGCAGTTTAGGGGGCAGGGTTGGGTACGAGCAGTACTTC. The rearrangement joins TRBV28 to TRBJ2-7; D possibly corresponds to TRBD1 (6 bases). Trimming left V 2 bases short and J 4 bases short, with 15 bases between. The CDR3 is 15 residues long. Germline CDR1 reads MDHEN; CDR2 reads SYDVKM.

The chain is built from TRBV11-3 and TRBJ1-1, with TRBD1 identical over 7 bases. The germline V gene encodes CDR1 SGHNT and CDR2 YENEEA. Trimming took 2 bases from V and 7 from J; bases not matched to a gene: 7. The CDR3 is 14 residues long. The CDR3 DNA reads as TGTGCCAGCAGCTTAAGGGACAGACACCTTGAAGCTTTCTTT. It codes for CASSLRDRHLEAFF. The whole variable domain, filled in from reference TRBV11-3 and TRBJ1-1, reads EAGVVQSPRYKIIEKKQPVAFWCNPISGHNTLYWYLQNLGQGPELLIRYENEEAVDDSQLPKDRFSAERLKGVDSTLKIQPAELGDSAVYLCASSLRDRHLEAFFGQGTRLTVV.